The text below deals with one T cell receptor beta chain. Profiling relied on immunoSEQ multiplex PCR, and the TCRdb table lists in-frame clones only, not all of them. The sample gives about 300,000 clones, around 92% of which show up once; 2.5% to 3.5% is in the top ten. This record belongs to a study of blood T cell repertoires in COVID-19. Germline assignment: CDR1 MNHEY and CDR2 SVGAGI. Germline trimming cut 5 bases from V and 4 bases from J; bases unmatched to any gene: 5. This CDR3 is built from 14 residues. Specimen: PBMCs or T cells enriched from blood (not recorded which). This sequence originates from a woman in her fifties or sixties who had been exposed to COVID-19. The chain employs TRBV6-5 and TRBJ1-1; 9 bases fit TRBD1. In DNA form, the CDR3 reads TGTGCCAGCAGTCGGACAGGGGCCTTCACTGAAGCTTTCTTT. It specifies CASSRTGAFTEAFF.